Below, one T cell receptor (beta chain) is given with its context. The junction had 8 bases not matched to a gene; V was cut back by 2 bases and J by 5 bases. CDR1 SGHNT and CDR2 YYREEE come from the germline V gene (reference sequence). This CDR3 has 15 residues. As originally analysed: From reference gene primer amplification, estimates of nucleated cell counts were derived. TCRdb keeps only in-frame clones here, not all; method: immunoSEQ multiplex PCR. The V and J calls and clone size come from that table; D and trimming were worked out from the DNA. The table has some 230,000 clones, approximately 81% seen once. These data come from a study of blood T cell repertoires in COVID-19. About the research overall: There were acute and convalescent COVID-19 samples, and they came from the United States, Italy and Spain. PBMCs, B-cell-depleted T cells, or T cells provided the cDNA or gDNA that made up the material.

This clonotype was obtained from a woman aged 55-70 years who had recovered from COVID-19. The specimen was peripheral blood. This rearrangement joins TRBV5-4 to TRBJ2-5; 8 bases are shared with TRBD2. CDR3 region: CASSLLAGGAETQYF. CDR3 bases: TGTGCCAGCAGCTTATTGGCGGGGGGTGCGGAGACCCAGTACTTC.